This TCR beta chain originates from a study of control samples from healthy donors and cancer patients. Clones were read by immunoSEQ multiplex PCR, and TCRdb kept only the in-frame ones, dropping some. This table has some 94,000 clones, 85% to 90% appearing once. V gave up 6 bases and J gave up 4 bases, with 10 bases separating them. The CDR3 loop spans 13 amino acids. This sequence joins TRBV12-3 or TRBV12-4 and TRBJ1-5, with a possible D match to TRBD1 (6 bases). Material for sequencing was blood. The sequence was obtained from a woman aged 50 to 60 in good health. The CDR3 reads CASREGGNQPQHF. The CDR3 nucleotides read TGTGCCAGCAGGGAGGGGGGTAATCAGCCCCAGCATTTT.